Listed below are T cell receptor beta chains from one sample, sequenced in a study of blood T cell repertoires in COVID-19. TCRdb keeps only in-frame clones here, not all; method: immunoSEQ multiplex PCR. The table records some 290,000 clones, around 89% of them present only once. The sequencing sample was made of peripheral blood. The source of these receptors is a woman aged 40 to 55 with COVID-19, enrolled during active disease. Both conserved end residues are part of each CDR3. Fields, in order: CDR3 protein, CDR3 DNA, clone size, V gene, D gene, CDR3 length, J gene. A D gene is named only where the DNA matches it firmly. Clone size appears in some rows only: once, few, many, or a class for an expanded clone.

CASSPGQVPGELFF	TGCGCCAGCAGCCCTGGACAGGTTCCCGGGGAGCTGTTTTTT	.	TRBV5-1	TRBD1	14	TRBJ2-2
CASSPDRGTEAFF	TGTGCCAGCAGCCCAGACAGGGGTACTGAAGCTTTCTTT	once	TRBV9	TRBD1	13	TRBJ1-1
CASSASGTGYNQPQHF	TGTGCCAGCAGTGCAAGCGGGACAGGGTACAATCAGCCCCAGCATTTT	.	TRBV25-1	TRBD1	16	TRBJ1-5
CATSRDRGTEAFF	TGTGCCACCAGCAGAGATAGGGGCACTGAAGCTTTCTTT	.	TRBV15	.	13	TRBJ1-1
CASSKKQGTHGELFF	TGTGCCAGTAGTAAAAAACAGGGTACTCACGGGGAGCTGTTTTTT	once	TRBV19	.	15	TRBJ2-2
CASSLAGTSGTAEQFF	TGTGCCAGCAGCTTAGCGGGGACTAGCGGGACCGCCGAGCAGTTCTTC	.	TRBV7-2	TRBD2	16	TRBJ2-1
CASAGRTSTTGELFF	TGTGCCAGCGCTGGCAGGACTTCAACCACCGGGGAGCTGTTTTTT	.	TRBV11-2	.	15	TRBJ2-2
CAISVTGAGELFF	TGTGCCATCAGTGTTACAGGGGCCGGGGAGCTGTTTTTT	.	TRBV10-3	TRBD1	13	TRBJ2-2
CASSLEQNYGYTF	TGTGCCAGCAGTTTAGAACAGAACTATGGCTACACCTTC	.	TRBV12-3/TRBV12-4	.	13	TRBJ1-2
CATSRDGGSGTTYEQYF	TGTGCCACCAGCAGAGATGGTGGTAGCGGGACTACCTACGAGCAGTACTTC	.	TRBV15	TRBD2	17	TRBJ2-7
CASGTRTGSSGNTIYF	TGTGCTAGTGGTACAAGGACAGGTAGCTCTGGAAACACCATATATTTT	.	TRBV12-5	TRBD1	16	TRBJ1-3
CASSLGRGTGGYTF	TGTGCCAGCAGCTTAGGTCGGGGAACCGGCGGCTACACCTTC	.	TRBV7-2	.	14	TRBJ1-2
CASTLSGGTEAFF	TGTGCCAGCACCCTCAGTGGGGGGACTGAAGCTTTCTTT	.	TRBV6-5	.	13	TRBJ1-1
CASSETGRTGELFF	TGCGCCAGTTCTGAGACAGGGCGAACCGGGGAGCTGTTTTTT	.	TRBV5-1	TRBD1	14	TRBJ2-2
CASSPRTGARYEQYF	TGTGCCAGCAGTCCGAGGACAGGGGCGAGATACGAGCAGTACTTC	.	TRBV28	TRBD1	15	TRBJ2-7
CASSRTGPNQETQYF	TGCGCCAGCAGCCGGACAGGACCAAACCAAGAGACCCAGTACTTC	.	TRBV5-1	TRBD1	15	TRBJ2-5
CASSLRVSRQAANTGELFF	TGTGCCAGCAGTTTACGGGTATCTAGACAGGCTGCGAACACCGGGGAGCTGTTTTTT	.	TRBV27	.	19	TRBJ2-2
CASSFRQLSTNEKLFF	TGCGCCAGCAGCTTTAGACAGTTATCAACTAATGAAAAACTGTTTTTT	.	TRBV5-1	.	16	TRBJ1-4
CASSLQGRGGADGYTF	TGTGCCAGCAGTTTACAGGGGAGGGGGGGCGCTGACGGCTACACCTTC	once	TRBV27	.	16	TRBJ1-2
CSASTQSTDTQYF	TGCAGTGCTAGTACTCAAAGCACAGATACGCAGTATTTT	.	TRBV20-1	.	13	TRBJ2-3
CASSSRTAGRYGYTF	TGTGCCAGTAGCTCCCGGACTGCCGGACGCTACGGCTACACCTTC	.	TRBV19	.	15	TRBJ1-2
CASSLVGAGGPLDQHF	TGTGCCAGCAGCTTAGTTGGAGCAGGGGGCCCGTTAGACCAGCATTTT	.	TRBV7-2	TRBD1	16	TRBJ1-5
CASSYSLPAGELFF	TGTGCCAGCAGTTACTCATTACCGGCCGGGGAGCTGTTTTTT	few	TRBV6-2/TRBV6-3	.	14	TRBJ2-2
CASSFGQDQYSNQPQHF	TGTGCCAGCAGTTTCGGACAGGACCAGTATAGCAATCAGCCCCAGCATTTT	.	TRBV28	TRBD1	17	TRBJ1-5
CASSDAGGRDTQYF	TGTGCCAGCAGTGATGCGGGAGGGCGAGATACGCAGTATTTT	.	TRBV6-4	TRBD2	14	TRBJ2-3
CASRARTGASNTGELFF	TGCGCCAGCAGGGCTAGGACAGGGGCCTCGAACACCGGGGAGCTGTTTTTT	.	TRBV4-3	TRBD1	17	TRBJ2-2
CSVGGGTSGNTIYF	TGCAGCGTTGGGGGGGGGACATCTGGAAACACCATATATTTT	.	TRBV29-1	.	14	TRBJ1-3
CASSQINTEKLFF	TGTGCCAGCAGCCAGATAAACACCGAAAAACTGTTTTTT	.	TRBV4-2	.	13	TRBJ1-4
CASSISDLGGPGELFF	TGTGCCAGTAGTATCTCCGACCTCGGGGGTCCCGGGGAGCTGTTTTTT	.	TRBV19	.	16	TRBJ2-2
CASSEIIRGNSPLHF	TGTGCCAGCAGTGAGATAATCCGGGGTAATTCACCCCTCCACTTT	few	TRBV2	.	15	TRBJ1-6
CASSGQGNTEAFF	TGTGCCAGCTCAGGACAGGGGAACACTGAAGCTTTCTTT	.	TRBV18	TRBD1	13	TRBJ1-1
CASSGTGGYGYTF	TGTGCCAGCAGTGGGACAGGGGGCTATGGCTACACCTTC	.	TRBV28	TRBD1	13	TRBJ1-2
CASSLWDSGQGTLGDTEAFF	TGTGCCAGCAGTTTATGGGATTCAGGACAGGGGACCTTGGGCGACACTGAAGCTTTCTTT	.	TRBV28	TRBD1	20	TRBJ1-1